The present T cell receptor beta chain was sequenced within a study of OX40 agonist ivuxolimab in advanced cancers. Study background: Subjects had a mean age of around 60 years, with a range of about 20 to 85; roughly 83% were male. The study, taken as a whole, reports: Researchers report that CD8+ T cells had, on average, more expanded clones than CD4+.

Libraries were prepared by immunoSEQ multiplex PCR; TCRdb keeps only in-frame clonotypes and omits some of them. The sample consists of around 53,000 clones, roughly 80% of them appearing once. Of note for this clone: Its target is unknown.

Trimming took 2 bases from V and 0 from J, leaving 6 bases between them. The CDR3 extends over 14 amino acids. Germline V gene sequence: CDR1 SEHNR, CDR2 FQNEAQ (reference sequence). V usage is TRBV7-9 and J usage is TRBJ2-3, with D unclear. The TCR was taken from an adult with an advanced solid tumor such as melanoma, head and neck, liver or kidney cancer. The sample consisted of CD4+ or CD8+ T cells sorted from blood, taken in a trial of the OX40 agonist ivuxolimab. CDR3 loop: CASSLRLSTDTQYF. The CDR3, as DNA: TGTGCCAGCAGCTTACGTTTAAGCACAGATACGCAGTATTTT.